Sequencing of this T cell receptor (beta chain) was carried out in a study of T cells expressing NK-cell markers. The overall study: It was from sorted CD3+CD56+NKG2C+, CD3+CD56+NKG2C- and CD3+CD56-NKG2C+ T cells that TCR beta repertoires came. Sequenced donors, eight in total, included seven who were HCMV-seropositive and one who was seronegative.

Points on this clonotype: Its antigen is as yet unknown.

This CDR3 is built from 16 residues. Germline V gives CDR1 LGHDT, CDR2 YNNKEL (reference sequence). No DNA is given; TCRdb re-called the 5' RACE reads and lists each CDR3 protein once. With around 470,000 distinct CDR3 sequences in the sample, the ten largest clones hold 1.4%. Study conclusions and caveats: These same clonotypes (in a handful of donors) also led the CD3+CD56-NKG2C+ fraction.

The TCR comes from a woman aged 45-65 years in good health. Sequencing input: blood T cells: a sorted CD56 or NKG2C T cell subset, CD4+ or CD8+ T cells, or bulk PBMC T cells (not recorded which). This chain links TRBV3-1 with TRBJ2-7; TCRdb's D call of TRBD1 is untestable without DNA. CDR3 protein: CASSQPDRGRPYEQYF.